The subject of this entry is one T cell receptor beta chain. The CDR3 has 14 amino acids. Trimming took off 8 bases at V and 0 bases at J, with 8 bases between the two ends. Germline assignment: CDR1 MNHEY and CDR2 SVGAGI. Libraries were prepared by immunoSEQ multiplex PCR; TCRdb keeps only in-frame clonotypes and omits some of them. The table includes 40,000 to 50,000 clones, roughly four fifths detected once. The data were taken from a study of memory CD4+ T cells and cytomegalovirus serostatus. The sort gate was single viable CD3+CD4+CD8-CD45RO+ cells for memory CD4+ T cells. Material: memory CD4+ T cells from blood. The chain uses TRBV6-5 and TRBJ2-6; D is ambiguous. The TCR was taken from an adult in good health and CMV-seropositive. CDR3 sequence (DNA): TGTGCCAGCGCGGAGACCTCTGGGGCCAACGTCCTGACTTTC. Its translation is CASAETSGANVLTF.